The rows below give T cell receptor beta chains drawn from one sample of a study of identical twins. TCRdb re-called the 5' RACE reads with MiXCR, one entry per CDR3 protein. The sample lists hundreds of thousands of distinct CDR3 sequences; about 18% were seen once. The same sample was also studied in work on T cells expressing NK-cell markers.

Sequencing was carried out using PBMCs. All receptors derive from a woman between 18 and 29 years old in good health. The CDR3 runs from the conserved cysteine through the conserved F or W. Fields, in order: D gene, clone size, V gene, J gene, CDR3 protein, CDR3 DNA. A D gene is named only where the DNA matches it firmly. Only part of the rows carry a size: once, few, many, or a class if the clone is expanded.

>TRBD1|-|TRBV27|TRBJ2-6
CASSRQGAGANVLTF
TGTGCCAGCAGTAGACAGGGGGCTGGGGCCAACGTCCTGACTTTC
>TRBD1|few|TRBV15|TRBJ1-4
CATSRAGTGGEKLFF
TGTGCCACCAGCAGAGCCGGGACAGGAGGAGAAAAACTGTTTTTT
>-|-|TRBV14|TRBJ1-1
CASSQSTVREGIF
TGTGCCAGCAGCCAATCGACGGTCCGGGAGGGGATCTTT
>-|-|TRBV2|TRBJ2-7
CASSEAGTQYF
TGTGCCAGCAGTGAAGCGGGGACGCAGTACTTC
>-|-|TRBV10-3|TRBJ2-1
CAISSTGNPYNEQFF
TGTGCCATCAGCTCCACAGGGAACCCCTACAATGAGCAGTTCTTC
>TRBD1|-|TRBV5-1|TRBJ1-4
CASSSQGGANEKLFF
TGCGCCAGCAGCTCTCAGGGGGGAGCTAATGAAAAACTGTTTTTT
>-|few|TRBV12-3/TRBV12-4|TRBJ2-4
CASSFSSTTKNIQYF
TGTGCCAGCAGTTTTTCAAGTACGACCAAAAACATTCAGTACTTC
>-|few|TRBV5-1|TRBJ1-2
CASSLAGGREDYGYTF
TGCGCCAGCAGCTTGGCCGGGGGCAGGGAGGACTATGGCTACACCTTC
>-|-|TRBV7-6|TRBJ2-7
CASSLDYPSYEQYF
TGTGCCAGCAGCTTAGACTACCCGTCCTACGAGCAGTACTTC
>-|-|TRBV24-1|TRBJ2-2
CATSTEGVRELFF
TGTGCCACCAGCACTGAGGGCGTACGGGAGCTGTTTTTT
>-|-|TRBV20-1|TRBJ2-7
CSAQRLGSSYEQYF
TGCAGTGCACAACGACTAGGGAGCTCCTACGAGCAGTACTTC
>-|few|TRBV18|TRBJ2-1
CASSPPIGGAAHNEQFF
TGTGCCAGCTCACCACCGATCGGCGGGGCTGCCCACAATGAGCAGTTCTTC
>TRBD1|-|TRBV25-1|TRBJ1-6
CASSERTGGYSPLHF
TGTGCCAGCAGTGAAAGGACAGGGGGATATTCACCCCTCCACTTT
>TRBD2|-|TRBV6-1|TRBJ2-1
CASSRATGRSNEQFF
TGTGCCAGCAGCCGTGCTACCGGGAGGTCCAATGAGCAGTTCTTC
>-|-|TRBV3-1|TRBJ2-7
CASSQNNPYEQYF
TGTGCCAGCAGCCAAAATAACCCCTACGAGCAGTACTTC
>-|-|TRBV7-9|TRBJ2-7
CASSPWGIGSRAYEQYF
TGTGCCAGCAGCCCCTGGGGAATAGGATCTAGAGCCTACGAGCAGTACTTC
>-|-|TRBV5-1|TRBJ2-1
CASSLWSNADNEQFF
TGCGCCAGCAGCTTGTGGTCTAACGCGGACAATGAGCAGTTCTTC
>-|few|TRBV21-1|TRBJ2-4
CASSKEALAGMGDIQYF
TGTGCCAGCAGCAAAGAGGCCCTAGCGGGGATGGGGGACATTCAGTACTTC
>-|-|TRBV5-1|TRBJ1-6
CASSPGDDSPLHF
TGCGCCAGCAGCCCCGGGGACGACTCACCCCTCCACTTT
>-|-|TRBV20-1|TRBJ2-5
CSARDGEGRETQYF
TGCAGTGCTAGAGATGGGGAAGGGCGGGAGACCCAGTACTTC
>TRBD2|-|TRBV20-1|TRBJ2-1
CSARPAGGANYNEQFF
TGCAGTGCTAGACCCGCCGGGGGGGCGAACTACAATGAGCAGTTCTTC
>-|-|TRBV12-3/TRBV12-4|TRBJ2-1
CASSLRPSPDGEQFF
TGTGCCAGCAGTTTACGGCCTAGCCCCGACGGTGAGCAGTTCTTC
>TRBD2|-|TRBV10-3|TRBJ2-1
CAISETDWTSGGYNEQFF
TGTGCCATCAGTGAGACCGATTGGACTAGCGGGGGATACAATGAGCAGTTCTTC
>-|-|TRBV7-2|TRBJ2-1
CASSLGIGMGEQFF
TGTGCCAGCAGCTTAGGAATCGGGATGGGAGAGCAGTTCTTC
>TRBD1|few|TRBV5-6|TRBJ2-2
CASSSRGQYTGELFF
TGTGCCAGCAGCTCCAGGGGGCAGTACACCGGGGAGCTGTTTTTT
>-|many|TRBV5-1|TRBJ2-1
CASSPGTYNEQFF
TGCGCCAGCAGCCCAGGGACCTACAATGAGCAGTTCTTC
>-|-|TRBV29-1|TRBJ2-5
CSVVSLLGGETQYF
TGCAGCGTTGTGTCCCTCCTCGGAGGGGAGACCCAGTACTTC
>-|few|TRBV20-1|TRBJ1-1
CSAYSDKGAFF
TGCAGTGCTTATTCAGACAAGGGCGCTTTCTTT
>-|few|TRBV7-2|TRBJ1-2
CATIGNYGYTF
TGTGCCACCATTGGAAACTATGGCTACACCTTC
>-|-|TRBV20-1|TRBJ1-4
CSATRQNNEKLFF
TGCAGTGCTACTAGACAGAATAATGAAAAACTGTTTTTT
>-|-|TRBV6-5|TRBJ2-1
CASSYIAYNEQFF
TGTGCCAGCAGTTACATTGCGTACAATGAGCAGTTCTTC
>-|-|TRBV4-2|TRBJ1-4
CASSQEVTGGKLFF
TGTGCCAGCAGCCAAGAAGTAACGGGCGGAAAACTGTTTTTT
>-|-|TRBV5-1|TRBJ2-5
CASGPIEAQYF
TGCGCCAGCGGACCGATTGAGGCCCAGTACTTC
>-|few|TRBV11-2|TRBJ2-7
CASSLEGGPSTEQYF
TGTGCCAGCAGCTTAGAGGGTGGGCCGTCTACCGAGCAGTACTTC
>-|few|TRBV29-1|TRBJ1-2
CSVEPGARNYGYTF
TGCAGCGTTGAGCCAGGGGCACGTAACTATGGCTACACCTTC
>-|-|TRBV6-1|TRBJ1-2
CASSPLDRISGYTF
TGTGCCAGCAGTCCCCTCGACAGGATTTCTGGCTACACCTTC
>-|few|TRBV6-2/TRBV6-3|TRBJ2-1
CASSYPAYYNEQFF
TGTGCCAGCAGTTACCCCGCTTACTACAATGAGCAGTTCTTC